This T cell receptor (beta chain) originates from a study of immune evolution from preneoplasia to lung adenocarcinoma. Study as a whole: HLA loss of heterozygosity: approximately 7.5% AIS, about 15% MIA, approximately 35% ADC, none AAH. Regarding the study as a whole: Top clone share appeared to fall from AAH through AIS, MIA, adenocarcinoma.

Assay: immunoSEQ multiplex PCR; the TCRdb copy retains only in-frame clones and omits some. The sample holds approximately 10,000 clones, 70% to 85% seen once. The CDR3 covers 15 residues. V was pared by 4 bases and J by 1 base, with 1 base of the junction left unmatched. Germline CDR1 and CDR2: SGHDT and YYEEEE. Two lung cancer pathologists independently confirmed each histologic diagnosis. This clone was picked up a small number of times. Its specificity is unknown. The sequence came from a person in their sixties or seventies with lung adenocarcinoma. Sequencing was performed on FFPE lung adenocarcinoma in situ tissue. V and J are TRBV5-6 and TRBJ2-5; 13 positions agree with TRBD2. Written as DNA, the CDR3 is TGTGCCAGCAGCCGACTAGCGGGGGGCCAAGAGACCCAGTACTTC. Protein product: CASSRLAGGQETQYF.